This T cell receptor (beta chain) comes out of a study of response to subunit inactivated influenza vaccine. Study results and limitations: Authors suggested each seasonal flu vaccination may recruit only limited numbers of new T cells.

Worth noting for this clonotype: The target antigen is unknown.

TCRdb redid the calling of the RT-PCR reads with MiXCR, one entry per CDR3 protein. The repertoire holds about 610,000 distinct CDR3 sequences, with about 15% as singletons. The J segment lost 6 bases and the V segment lost 6 bases, leaving 18 bases of the junction unmatched. This CDR3 has 19 amino acids. In germline, CDR1 is SGHAT, CDR2 FQNNGV. The sequences come from PBMCs from blood, collected 11 to 12 days after vaccination. V and J are TRBV11-2 and TRBJ1-4, with 11 positions matching TRBD1. This sequence was found in a man between 50 and 59 years old who received an inactivated influenza vaccine. The CDR3 loop is CASRNKRGQGALEDEKLFF. CDR3 coding DNA: TGTGCCAGCAGAAACAAAAGAGGACAGGGGGCCTTGGAGGATGAAAAACTGTTTTTT.